The 9 T cell receptor beta chains listed next were all sequenced from one sample in a study of blood T cell repertoires in COVID-19. Produced via immunoSEQ multiplex PCR; TCRdb's table is partial and in-frame only. The sample shows around 190,000 clones, under 80% of them seen only once. Sequencing used PBMCs or T cells enriched from blood (not recorded which). These receptor sequences come from a woman aged 50 to 60 with acute COVID-19.

The chain uses TRBV29-1 and TRBJ2-5; D perhaps matches TRBD1 (5 bases). The CDR3 loop spans 11 amino acids. The germline gives CDR1 SQVTM, CDR2 ANQGSEA. The germline V and J ends were trimmed by 4 bases and 4 bases, with 7 bases remaining between them. CDR3 residues: CSVVGLETQYF. In DNA form, the CDR3 reads TGCAGCGTTGTGGGGCTAGAGACCCAGTACTTC. Full variable domain (missing parts from reference TRBV29-1 and TRBJ2-5): SAVISQKPSRDICQRGTSLTIQCQVDSQVTMMFWYRQQPGQSLTLIATANQGSEATYESGFVIDKFPISRPNLTFSTLTVSNMSPEDSSIYLCSVVGLETQYFGPGTRLLVL.

The chain combines TRBV29-1 with TRBJ1-4, with 8 bases aligning to TRBD1. The junction had 10 bases not matched to a gene; V was cut back by 7 bases and J by 3 bases. Germline V gene data show CDR1 as SQVTM and CDR2 as ANQGSEA. CDR3 length equals 15 residues. In DNA form, the CDR3 reads TGCAGCGCCTATGACAGGGGATCGGCTAATGAAAAACTGTTTTTT. Translating it yields CSAYDRGSANEKLFF.

Only a few counts were recorded for this clone. This chain joins TRBV18 and TRBJ1-2; D is uncertain. This CDR3 region has 16 residues. V gave up 2 bases and J gave up 1 base, with 14 bases separating them. The V gene's germline CDR1 is KGHSH and CDR2 LQKENI. CDR3: CASSPSGLGLNYGYTF. Written as DNA, the CDR3 is TGTGCCAGCTCACCATCGGGGTTGGGTCTTAACTATGGCTACACCTTC.

This chain uses TRBV29-1 with TRBJ2-1; 14 bases agree with TRBD2. CDR3 size: 15 residues. V trimming: 7 bases; J trimming: 10 bases; junction bases outside the gene matches: 12. Germline V lookup: CDR1 SQVTM, CDR2 ANQGSEA. The CDR3 bases are TGCAGCGCCGGCCCGACTAGCGGGGGGGCCGGCGAGCAGTTCTTC. It is translated as CSAGPTSGGAGEQFF.

This clone turned up a few times. This sequence joins TRBV6-5 and TRBJ1-1; a possible D gene is TRBD1 (6 bases). Germline V gives CDR1 MNHEY, CDR2 SVGAGI. Trimming took 6 bases from V and 11 from J, leaving 19 bases between them. The CDR3 consists of 13 residues. CDR3 DNA: TGTGCCAGCAGCCGAGGGGGATCACTGATCGCTTTCTTT. This encodes CASSRGGSLIAFF.

The chain recombines TRBV4-3 with TRBJ2-1; 8 bases are a match to TRBD1. This CDR3 has 16 amino acids. Looked up from germline, CDR1 is LGHNA and CDR2 is YSLEER. The J segment lost 10 bases and the V segment lost 4 bases, leaving 15 bases of the junction unmatched. CDR3 protein: CASSPTGAAGRGEQFF. In DNA, the CDR3 is TGCGCCAGCAGCCCGACAGGGGCCGCGGGGCGAGGCGAGCAGTTCTTC.

This clone has just a few counts. The V and J genes are TRBV2 and TRBJ1-2; D not resolved. The length of the CDR3 is 13 residues. The germline V gene encodes CDR1 SNHLY and CDR2 FYNNEI. Trimming pared 6 bases from V and 5 bases from J, leaving 13 bases between. CDR3 in amino acids: CASSSGESYGYTF. In DNA form, the CDR3 reads TGTGCCAGCAGCTCCGGGGAAAGTTATGGCTACACCTTC.

There are a few counts of this clone. V gene TRBV5-5 combines with J gene TRBJ2-1, with 7 positions matching TRBD2. CDR3 length equals 18 residues. In germline, CDR1 is SGHKS, CDR2 YYEKEE (reference sequence). V shed 0 bases, J shed 10 bases, and the junction held 19 bases outside the gene matches. CDR3 sequence reads: CASSLAQRGTPAVEEQFF. CDR3 in DNA: TGTGCCAGCAGCTTGGCACAGCGGGGAACCCCCGCCGTGGAAGAGCAGTTCTTC. The entire variable domain, with the rest obtained from reference TRBV5-5 and TRBJ2-1, is as follows: DAGVTQSPTHLIKTRGQQVTLRCSPISGHKSVSWYQQVLGQGPQFIFQYYEKEERGRGNFPDRFSARQFPNYSSELNVNALLLGDSALYLCASSLAQRGTPAVEEQFFGPGTRLTVL.

The chain combines TRBV9 with TRBJ1-5, with D possibly TRBD1 on 6 matching bases. V gave up 3 bases and J gave up 3 bases, with 10 bases separating them. CDR3 length: 14 amino acids. The germline CDR1 and CDR2 sequences are SGDLS and YYNGEE. The CDR3 DNA reads as TGTGCCAGCAGCGACACAGGGTACAATCAGCCCCAGCATTTT. Translating gives CASSDTGYNQPQHF.